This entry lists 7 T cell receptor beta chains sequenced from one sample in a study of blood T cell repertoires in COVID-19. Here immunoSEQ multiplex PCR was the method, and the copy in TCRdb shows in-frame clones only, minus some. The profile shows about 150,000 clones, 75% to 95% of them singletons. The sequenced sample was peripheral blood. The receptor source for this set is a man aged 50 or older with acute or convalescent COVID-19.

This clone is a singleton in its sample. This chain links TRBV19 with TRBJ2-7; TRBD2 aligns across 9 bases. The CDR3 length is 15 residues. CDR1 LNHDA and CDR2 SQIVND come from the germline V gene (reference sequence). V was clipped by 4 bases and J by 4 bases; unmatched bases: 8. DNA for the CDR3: TGTGCCAGTAGTACCTCCTTAGCGGGAGATTACGAGCAGTACTTC. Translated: CASSTSLAGDYEQYF.

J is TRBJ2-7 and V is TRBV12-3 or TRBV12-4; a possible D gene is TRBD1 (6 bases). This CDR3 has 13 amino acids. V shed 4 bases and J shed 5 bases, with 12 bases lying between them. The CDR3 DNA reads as TGTGCCAGCAGTTCAACAGGGATTGACGAGCAGTACGTC. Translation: CASSSTGIDEQYV.

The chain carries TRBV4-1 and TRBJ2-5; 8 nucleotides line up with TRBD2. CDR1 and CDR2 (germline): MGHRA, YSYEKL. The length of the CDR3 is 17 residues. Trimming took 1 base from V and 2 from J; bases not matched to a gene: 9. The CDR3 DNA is TGCGCCAGCAGCCAAGTTTCCGGGGGGGTAAATCAAGAGACCCAGTACTTC. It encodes CASSQVSGGVNQETQYF.

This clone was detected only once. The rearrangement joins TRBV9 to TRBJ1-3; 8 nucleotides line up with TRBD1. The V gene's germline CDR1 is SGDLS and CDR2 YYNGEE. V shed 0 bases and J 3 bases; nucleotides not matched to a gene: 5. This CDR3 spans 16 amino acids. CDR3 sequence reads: CASSVVAGGNGNTIYF. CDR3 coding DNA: TGTGCCAGCAGCGTAGTGGCAGGGGGCAATGGAAACACCATATATTTT.

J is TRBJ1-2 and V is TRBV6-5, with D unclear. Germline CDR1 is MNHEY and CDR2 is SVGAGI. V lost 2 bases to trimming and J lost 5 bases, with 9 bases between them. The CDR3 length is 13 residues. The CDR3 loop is CASSYGQWYGYTF. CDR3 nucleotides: TGTGCCAGCAGTTACGGGCAGTGGTATGGCTACACCTTC.

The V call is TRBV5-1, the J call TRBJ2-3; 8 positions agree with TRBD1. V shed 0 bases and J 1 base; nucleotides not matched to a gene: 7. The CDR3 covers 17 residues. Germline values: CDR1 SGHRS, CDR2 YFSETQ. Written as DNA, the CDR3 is TGCGCCAGCAGCTTGGGGTTGGCGGACAGGGGCACAGATACGCAGTATTTT. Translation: CASSLGLADRGTDTQYF. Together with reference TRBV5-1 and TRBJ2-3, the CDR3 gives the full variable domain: KAGVTQTPRYLIKTRGQQVTLSCSPISGHRSVSWYQQTPGQGLQFLFEYFSETQRNKGNFPGRFSGRQFSNSRSEMNVSTLELGDSALYLCASSLGLADRGTDTQYFGPGTRLTVL.

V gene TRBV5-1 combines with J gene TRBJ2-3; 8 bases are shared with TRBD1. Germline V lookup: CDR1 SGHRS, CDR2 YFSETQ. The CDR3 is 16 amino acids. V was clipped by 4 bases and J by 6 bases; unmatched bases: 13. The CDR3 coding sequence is TGCGCCAGCAGCCCTTTGCCCCGACAGGGGACGGATACGCAGTATTTT. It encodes CASSPLPRQGTDTQYF.